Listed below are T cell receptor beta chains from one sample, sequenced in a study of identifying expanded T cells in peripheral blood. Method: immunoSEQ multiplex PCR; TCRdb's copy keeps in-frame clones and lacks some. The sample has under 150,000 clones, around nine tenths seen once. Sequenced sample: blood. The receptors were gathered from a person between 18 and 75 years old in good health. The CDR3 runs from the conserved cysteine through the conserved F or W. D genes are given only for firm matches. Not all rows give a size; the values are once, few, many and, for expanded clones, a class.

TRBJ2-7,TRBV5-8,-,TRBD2,TGTGCCAGCAGTTCTACCGGGACTAGCGAGATTTGCGAGCAGTACTTC,CASSSTGTSEICEQYF
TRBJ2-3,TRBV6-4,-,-,TGTGCCAGCAGATCTTGGGGGGGGGCCCCAGATACGCAGTATTTT,CASRSWGGAPDTQYF
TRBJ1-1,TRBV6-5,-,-,TGTGCCAGCAGTTACAACAGGGTGAGGCCGAACACTGAAGCTTTCTTT,CASSYNRVRPNTEAFF
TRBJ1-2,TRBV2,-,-,TGTGCCAGCAGTGAAACGGGGGCCGGGGGCTACACCTTC,CASSETGAGGYTF
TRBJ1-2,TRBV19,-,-,TGTGCCAGTAGCAGAATCGGAAGGGAATATGGCTACACCTTC,CASSRIGREYGYTF
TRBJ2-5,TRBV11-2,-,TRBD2,TGTGCCAGCAGGTCCCTCCGGGGGGGAGAGACCCAGTACTTC,CASRSLRGGETQYF
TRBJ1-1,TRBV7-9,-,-,TGTGCCAGCAGTTATGAGCCTACTGAAGCTTTCTTT,CASSYEPTEAFF
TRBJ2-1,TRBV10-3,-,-,TGTGCCATCACGGCGGGAACGGGGAGGAATGAGCAGTTCTTC,CAITAGTGRNEQFF
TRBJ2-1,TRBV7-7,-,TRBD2,TGTGCCAGCAGCTCGGGACTAGCGGGAGGGTACAATGAGCAGTTCTTC,CASSSGLAGGYNEQFF
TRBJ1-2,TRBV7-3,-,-,TGTGCCAGCAGCTTATCTGGCGGGAACTATGGCTACACCTTC,CASSLSGGNYGYTF
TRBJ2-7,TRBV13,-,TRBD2,TGTGCCAGCGGCGGTACTAGCGGGGGGGCCTACGAGCAGTACTTC,CASGGTSGGAYEQYF
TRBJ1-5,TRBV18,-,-,TGTGCCAGCTCACCACCAGGGACGAGCAATCAGCCCCAGCATTTT,CASSPPGTSNQPQHF
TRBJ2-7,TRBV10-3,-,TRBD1,TGTGCCATCAGTGAGTCTAGGACAGGGGGCTACGAGCAGTACTTC,CAISESRTGGYEQYF
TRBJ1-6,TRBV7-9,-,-,TGTGCCAGCAGCACCCTCGGACGGGACAATTCACCCCTCCACTTT,CASSTLGRDNSPLHF
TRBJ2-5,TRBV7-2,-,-,TGTGCCAGCAGCTTCGGACAGAGGGAGACCCAGTACTTC,CASSFGQRETQYF
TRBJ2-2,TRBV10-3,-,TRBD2,TGTGCCATCAGTACCGGGGGACTAGCGGCGATTACCGGGGAGCTGTTTTTT,CAISTGGLAAITGELFF
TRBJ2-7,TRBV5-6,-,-,TGTGCCAGCAGCTCAACGTACGAGCAGTACTTC,CASSSTYEQYF
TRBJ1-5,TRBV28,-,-,TGTGCCAGCAGGAAGGGCGACAGTAGCAATCAGCCCCAGCATTTT,CASRKGDSSNQPQHF
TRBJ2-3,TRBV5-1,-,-,TGCGCCAGCAGCCCGGAGGCGCCAGTGGGAGATACGCAGTATTTT,CASSPEAPVGDTQYF
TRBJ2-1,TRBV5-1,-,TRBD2,TGCGCCAGCAGCTTGACTAGCGGCTATGAGCAGTTCTTC,CASSLTSGYEQFF
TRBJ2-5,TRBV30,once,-,TGTGCCTGGAGTCCCACTACTAGTTCCCAAGAGACCCAGTACTTC,CAWSPTTSSQETQYF
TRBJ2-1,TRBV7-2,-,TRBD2,TGTGCCAGCAGCTCCGGACTAGGGCGAGCTGAGCAGTTCTTC,CASSSGLGRAEQFF
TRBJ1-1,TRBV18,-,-,TGTGCCAGCTCACCAACTGGGCCCATGAACACTGAAGCTTTCTTT,CASSPTGPMNTEAFF
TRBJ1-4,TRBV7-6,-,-,TGTGCCAGCAGCTTAGCGCGTGGGGCAGCTCTAAATGAAAAACTGTTTTTT,CASSLARGAALNEKLFF
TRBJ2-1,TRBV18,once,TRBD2,TGTGCCAGCTCACCAGGACTAGCGGGCTACAATGAGCAGTTCTTC,CASSPGLAGYNEQFF
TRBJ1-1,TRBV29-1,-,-,TGCAGCGTTCACCGGAACACTGAAGCTTTCTTT,CSVHRNTEAFF
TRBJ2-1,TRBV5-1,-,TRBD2,TGCGCCAGCAGCCGTAGCGGGACCGCCTACAATGAGCAGTTCTTC,CASSRSGTAYNEQFF
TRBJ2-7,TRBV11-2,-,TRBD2,TGTGCCAGCAGCTTAGAGGGGACTAGTACCTACGAGCAGTACTTC,CASSLEGTSTYEQYF
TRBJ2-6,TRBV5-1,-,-,TGCGCCAGCAGCCGGATGTGGTCTGGGGCCAACGTCCTGACTTTC,CASSRMWSGANVLTF
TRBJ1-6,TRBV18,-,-,TGTGCCAGCTCACCACCGGTGGGGCCCCTCCACTTT,CASSPPVGPLHF
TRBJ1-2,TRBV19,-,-,TGTGCCAGTAGTCCGCGTCGGAGGGGACGTCCCTATGGCTACACCTTC,CASSPRRRGRPYGYTF
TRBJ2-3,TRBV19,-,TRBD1,TGTGCCAGTAGTATTGGGGCAGGGGGAAGTGGTGATACGCAGTATTTT,CASSIGAGGSGDTQYF
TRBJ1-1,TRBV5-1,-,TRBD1,TGCGCCAGCAGCTTCGACAGGGGGTTGAACACTGAAGCTTTCTTT,CASSFDRGLNTEAFF
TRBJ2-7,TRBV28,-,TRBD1,TGTGCCAGCACCCAGGGGGCGAGGGACGAGCAGTACTTC,CASTQGARDEQYF
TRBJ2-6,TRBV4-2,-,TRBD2,TGTGCCAGCAGCCAAGAGGGGATGGGAGGGGCCTACTCTGGGGCCAACGTCCTGACTTTC,CASSQEGMGGAYSGANVLTF
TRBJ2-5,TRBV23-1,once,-,TGCGCCAGCAGTCAGGGAAAGGGGGGAGAGACCCAGTACTTC,CASSQGKGGETQYF
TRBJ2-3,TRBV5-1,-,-,TGCGCCAGCACTGGGGAGAGCACAGATACGCAGTATTTT,CASTGESTDTQYF
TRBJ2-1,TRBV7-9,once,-,TGTGCCAGCAGCTTTCAGGGATGGTACAATGAGCAGTTCTTC,CASSFQGWYNEQFF
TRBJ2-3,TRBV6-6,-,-,TGTGCCAGCAGCCACGGACACACAGATACGCAGTATTTT,CASSHGHTDTQYF
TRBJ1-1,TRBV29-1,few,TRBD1,TGCAGCGTTGCTCAGGGGGGCACTGAAGCTTTCTTT,CSVAQGGTEAFF
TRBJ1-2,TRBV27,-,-,TGTGCCAGCAGTTTAGCAGGGTATGGCTACACCTTC,CASSLAGYGYTF
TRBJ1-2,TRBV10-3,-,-,TGTGCCATCAGTGAGGGGCTGGCAAGCTATGGCTACACCTTC,CAISEGLASYGYTF
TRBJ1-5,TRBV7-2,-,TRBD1,TGTGCCAGCAGCTTCGGACAGGGAGATCAGCCCCAGCATTTT,CASSFGQGDQPQHF
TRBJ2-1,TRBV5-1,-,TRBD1,TGCGCCAGCAGCTTGGTAGGGACAGGTATGTTTGATGAGCAGTTCTTC,CASSLVGTGMFDEQFF
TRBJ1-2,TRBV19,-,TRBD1,TGTGCCAGTAGTCCCCCGAGGGGGACAGAAAATTACGCGGGCTACACCTTC,CASSPPRGTENYAGYTF
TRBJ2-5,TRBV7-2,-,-,TGTGCCAGCAGCCAGGGATGGGTGGCAGAGACCCAGTACTTC,CASSQGWVAETQYF
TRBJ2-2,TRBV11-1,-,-,TGTGCCAGCAGCTTAGAATTTGGCGGCACCGGGGAGCTGTTTTTT,CASSLEFGGTGELFF
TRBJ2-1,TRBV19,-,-,TGTGCCAGTATGAGTCGCGCCCCGAGCTCCTACAATGAGCAGTTCTTC,CASMSRAPSSYNEQFF
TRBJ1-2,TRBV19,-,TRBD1,TGTGCCAGTACACGGACAGGGGAGGTGAATGGCTACACCTTC,CASTRTGEVNGYTF
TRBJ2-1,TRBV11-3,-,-,TGTGCCAGCAGCTTAGGGTTCCTGGATGAGCAGTTCTTC,CASSLGFLDEQFF
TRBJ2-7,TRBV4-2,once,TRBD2,TGTGCCAGCAGCCAGGGACTAGCGGGGGGCTACGAGCAGTACTTC,CASSQGLAGGYEQYF
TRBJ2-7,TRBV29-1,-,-,TGCAGCGTTGAAGGAAAGGGGGGAGGGCCCCTCGGGGAGCAGTACTTC,CSVEGKGGGPLGEQYF
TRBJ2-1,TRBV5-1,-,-,TGCGCCAGCAGCTTTGGCCAGCAAAGTGAGCAGTTCTTC,CASSFGQQSEQFF
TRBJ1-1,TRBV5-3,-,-,TGTGCCAGAAGCTCTCACACTGAAGCTTTCTTT,CARSSHTEAFF
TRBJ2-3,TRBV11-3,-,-,TGTGCCAGCAGCCCGCCGGGGTCAGATACGCAGTATTTT,CASSPPGSDTQYF